This T cell receptor beta chain was documented in a study of T cell responses to AZD1222 COVID-19 vaccine. Overall study context: Second-dose recipients at about 4 or about 12 weeks were treated as one pooled group. General study points: The study sampled repertoires only after the peak T cell response. Spike-specific TCR breadth and depth rose after two AZD1222 doses. The donor group comprised mostly white British people and more females; the analysis possibly underestimated clonal diversity.

The table came from immunoSEQ multiplex PCR; TCRdb's copy has only in-frame clones and leaves some out. This sample has 140,000 to 150,000 clones; roughly 91% occur once, and the top ten carry about 9%. With regard to this clone: Its antigen is undetermined.

Trimming cost V 0 bases and J 1 base, with 7 bases left between them. The CDR3 runs to 15 residues. CDR1 SNHLY and CDR2 FYNNEI come from the germline V gene. The input for sequencing was peripheral blood, taken on day 0 of AZD1222 vaccination. This sequence was found in an adult in good health. The chain has TRBV2 and TRBJ1-5; possibly TRBD1 for D (5 bases). The CDR3 reads CASSEARGSNQPQHF. The CDR3 DNA is TGTGCCAGCAGTGAAGCGCGGGGGAGCAATCAGCCCCAGCATTTT.